Listed here is a single TCR beta chain. Random hexamers primed reverse transcription of roughly 0.45 to 1 ug RNA. The authors amplified TCR beta CDR3 across 54 Vbeta and 13 Jbeta using immunoSEQ multiplex PCR. TCRdb independently ran MiXCR on the immunoSEQ multiplex PCR reads; one entry per CDR3 protein. Here the sample spans roughly 200,000 distinct CDR3 sequences, approximately 94% being singletons. The data are from a study of CD8 T cells in Susac syndrome. The CDR3 is made up of 13 amino acids. CDR1 and CDR2 from the germline V gene are SQVTM and ANQGSEA. V trimming: 4 bases; J trimming: 9 bases; junction bases outside the gene matches: 9. Peripheral blood CD8+ and CD4+ T cells were profiled by TCR beta sequencing. Healthy donors acted as controls, with matching for age and sex.

Sequenced input: CD4+ T cells from PBMCs. This sequence joins TRBV29-1 and TRBJ1-5; TRBD1 matches 7 bases. This TCR came from a human donor in good health. In DNA form, the CDR3 reads TGCAGCGTTGGACAGGGAGGGCTGGGGCCCCAGCATTTT. Amino acids: CSVGQGGLGPQHF.